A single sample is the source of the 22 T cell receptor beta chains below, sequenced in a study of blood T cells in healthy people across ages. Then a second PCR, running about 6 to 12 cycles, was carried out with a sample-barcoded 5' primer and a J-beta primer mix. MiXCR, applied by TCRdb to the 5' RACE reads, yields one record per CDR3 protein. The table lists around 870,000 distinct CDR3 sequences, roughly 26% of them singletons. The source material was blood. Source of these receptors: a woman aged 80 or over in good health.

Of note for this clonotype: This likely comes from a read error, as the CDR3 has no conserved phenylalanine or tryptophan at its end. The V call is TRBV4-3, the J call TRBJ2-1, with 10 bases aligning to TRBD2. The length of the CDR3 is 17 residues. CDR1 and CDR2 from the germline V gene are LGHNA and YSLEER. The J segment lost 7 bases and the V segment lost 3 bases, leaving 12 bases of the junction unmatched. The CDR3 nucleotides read TGCGCCAGCAGCCACCTGTTAAGCGGGGGGGTGGGGAATGAGCAGTTCATC. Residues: CASSHLLSGGVGNEQFI.

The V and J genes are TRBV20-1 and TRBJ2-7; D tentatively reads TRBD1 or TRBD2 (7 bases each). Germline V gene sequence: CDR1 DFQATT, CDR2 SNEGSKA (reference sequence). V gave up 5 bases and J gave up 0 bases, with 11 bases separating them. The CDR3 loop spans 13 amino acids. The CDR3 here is CSARGDSSYEQYF. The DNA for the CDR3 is TGCAGTGCTCGGGGGGACAGCTCCTACGAGCAGTACTTC.

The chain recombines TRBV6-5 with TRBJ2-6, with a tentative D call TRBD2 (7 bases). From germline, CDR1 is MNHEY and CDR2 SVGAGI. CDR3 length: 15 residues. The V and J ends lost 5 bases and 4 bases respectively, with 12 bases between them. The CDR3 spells CASSMGGAGANVLTF. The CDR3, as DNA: TGTGCCAGCAGTATGGGGGGGGCCGGGGCCAACGTCCTGACTTTC.

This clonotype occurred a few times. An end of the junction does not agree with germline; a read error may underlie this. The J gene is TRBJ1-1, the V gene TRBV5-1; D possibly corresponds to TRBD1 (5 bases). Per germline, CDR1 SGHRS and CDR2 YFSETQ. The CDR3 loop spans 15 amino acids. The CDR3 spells CASGLARVMNTEAFF. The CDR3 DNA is TGCGCCAGCGGCTTGGCCAGGGTGATGAACACTGAAGCTTTCTTT. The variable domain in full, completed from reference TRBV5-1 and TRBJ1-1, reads KAGVTQTPRYLIKTRGQQVTLSCSPISGHRSVSWYQQTPGQGLQFLFEYFSETQRNKGNFPGRFSGRQFSNSRSEMNVSTLELGDSALYLCASGLARVMNTEAFFGQGTRLTVV.

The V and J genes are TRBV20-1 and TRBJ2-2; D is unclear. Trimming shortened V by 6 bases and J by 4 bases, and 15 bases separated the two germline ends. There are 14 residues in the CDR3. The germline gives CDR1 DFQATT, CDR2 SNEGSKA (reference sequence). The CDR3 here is CSAIRVSGTGELFF. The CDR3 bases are TGCAGTGCAATTAGGGTTTCGGGCACCGGGGAGCTGTTTTTT.

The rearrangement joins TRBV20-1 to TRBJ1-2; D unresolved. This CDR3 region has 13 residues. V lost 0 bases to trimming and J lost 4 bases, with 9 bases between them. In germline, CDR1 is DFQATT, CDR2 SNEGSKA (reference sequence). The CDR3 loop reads CSAREGPGYGYTF. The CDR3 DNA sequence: TGCAGTGCTAGAGAAGGACCTGGCTATGGCTACACCTTC.

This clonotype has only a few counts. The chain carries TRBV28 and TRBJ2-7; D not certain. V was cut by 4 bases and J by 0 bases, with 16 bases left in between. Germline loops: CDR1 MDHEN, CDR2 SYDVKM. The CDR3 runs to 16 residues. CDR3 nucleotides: TGTGCCAGCAGTTCTCCTCGGTGGGCAGCCTCCTACGAGCAGTACTTC. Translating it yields CASSSPRWAASYEQYF.

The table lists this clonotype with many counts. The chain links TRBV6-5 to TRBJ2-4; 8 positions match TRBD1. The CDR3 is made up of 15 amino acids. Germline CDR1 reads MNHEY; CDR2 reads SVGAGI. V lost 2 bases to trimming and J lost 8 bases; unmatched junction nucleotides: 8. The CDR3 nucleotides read TGTGCCAGCAGTTACGGGGCAGGGGGCAGTTACATTCAGTACTTC. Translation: CASSYGAGGSYIQYF.

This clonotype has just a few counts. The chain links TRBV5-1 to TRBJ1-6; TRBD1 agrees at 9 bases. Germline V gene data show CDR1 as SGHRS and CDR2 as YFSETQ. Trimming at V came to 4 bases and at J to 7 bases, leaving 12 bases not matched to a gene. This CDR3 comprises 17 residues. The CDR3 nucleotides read TGCGCCAGCAGCAAGGACAGGGGCCGAGGGGAAAATTCACCCCTCCACTTT. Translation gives CASSKDRGRGENSPLHF.

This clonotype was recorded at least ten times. CDR3 DNA: TGCGCCAGCAGCCAAGCCGGGATCCTTCCGGCAGATACGCAGTATTTT. This codes for CASSQAGILPADTQYF. The chain carries TRBV4-1 and TRBJ2-3, with D possibly being TRBD2 (5 bases). CDR1 is MGHRA and CDR2 is YSYEKL in the germline V gene. V gave up 1 base and J gave up 4 bases, with 15 bases separating them. This CDR3 has 16 amino acids.

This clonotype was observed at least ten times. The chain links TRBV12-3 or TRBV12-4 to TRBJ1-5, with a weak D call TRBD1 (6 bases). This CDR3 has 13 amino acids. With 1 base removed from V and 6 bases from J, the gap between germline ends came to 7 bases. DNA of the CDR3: TGTGCCAGCAGTTTAGTACAGGGTCAGCCCCAGCATTTT. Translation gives CASSLVQGQPQHF.

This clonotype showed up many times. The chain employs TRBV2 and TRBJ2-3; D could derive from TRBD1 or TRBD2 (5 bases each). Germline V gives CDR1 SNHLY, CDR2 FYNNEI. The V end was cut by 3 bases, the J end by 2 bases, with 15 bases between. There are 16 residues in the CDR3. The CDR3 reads CASSDRARGPTDTQYF. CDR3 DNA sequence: TGTGCCAGCAGTGATAGGGCCCGGGGCCCCACAGATACGCAGTATTTT. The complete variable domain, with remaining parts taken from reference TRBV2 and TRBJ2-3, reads EPEVTQTPSHQVTQMGQEVILRCVPISNHLYFYWYRQILGQKVEFLVSFYNNEISEKSEIFDDQFSVERPDGSNFTLKIRSTKLEDSAMYFCASSDRARGPTDTQYFGPGTRLTVL.

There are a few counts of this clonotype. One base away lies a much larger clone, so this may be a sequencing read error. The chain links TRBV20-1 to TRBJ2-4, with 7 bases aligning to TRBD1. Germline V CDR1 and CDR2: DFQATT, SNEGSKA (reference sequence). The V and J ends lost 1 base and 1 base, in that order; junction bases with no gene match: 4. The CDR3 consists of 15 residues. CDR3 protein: CSARGDSQAKNIQYF. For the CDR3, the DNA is TGCAGTGCTAGAGGGGACAGCCAGGCCAAAAACATTCAGTACTTC.

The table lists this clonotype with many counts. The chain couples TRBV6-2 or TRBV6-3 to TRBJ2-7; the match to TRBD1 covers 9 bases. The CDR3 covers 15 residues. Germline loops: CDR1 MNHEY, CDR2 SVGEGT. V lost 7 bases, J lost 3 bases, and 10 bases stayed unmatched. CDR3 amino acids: CASTQRGTGSYEQYF. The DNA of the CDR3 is TGTGCCAGCACCCAAAGAGGGACAGGGAGCTACGAGCAGTACTTC.

For the CDR3, the DNA is TGTGCCAGCAGTGGGGGGGGGATAGCCAAAAACATTCAGTACTTC. This codes for CASSGGGIAKNIQYF. This chain uses TRBV12-3 or TRBV12-4 with TRBJ2-4, with 7 bases that match TRBD2. This CDR3 contains 15 residues. The junction had 4 bases not matched to a gene; V was cut back by 5 bases and J by 0 bases.

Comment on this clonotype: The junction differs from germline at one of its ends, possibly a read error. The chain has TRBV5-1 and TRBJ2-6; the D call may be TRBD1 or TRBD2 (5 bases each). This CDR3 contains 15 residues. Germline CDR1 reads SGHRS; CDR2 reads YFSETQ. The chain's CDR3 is CASSLTGSGANVPTF. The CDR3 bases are TGCGCCAGCAGCTTGACAGGCTCCGGGGCCAACGTCCCGACTTTC.

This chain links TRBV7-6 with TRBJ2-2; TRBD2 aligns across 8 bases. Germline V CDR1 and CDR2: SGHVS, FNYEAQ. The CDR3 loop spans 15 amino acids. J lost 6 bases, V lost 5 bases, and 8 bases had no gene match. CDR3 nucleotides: TGTGCCAGCAGCGCCCGGGGGGGAACGGCCGGGGAGCTGTTTTTT. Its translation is CASSARGGTAGELFF.

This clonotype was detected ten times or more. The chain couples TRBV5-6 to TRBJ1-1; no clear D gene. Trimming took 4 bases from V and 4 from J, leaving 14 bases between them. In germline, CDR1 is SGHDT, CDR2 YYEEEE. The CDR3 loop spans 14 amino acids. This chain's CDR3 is CASSVVPTGTEAFF. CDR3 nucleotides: TGTGCCAGCAGCGTAGTACCTACCGGCACTGAAGCTTTCTTT.

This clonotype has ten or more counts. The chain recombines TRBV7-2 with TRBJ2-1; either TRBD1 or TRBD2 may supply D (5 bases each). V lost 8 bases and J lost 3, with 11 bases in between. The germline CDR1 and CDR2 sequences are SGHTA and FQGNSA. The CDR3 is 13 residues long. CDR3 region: CASGVRGYNEQFF. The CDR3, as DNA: TGTGCCAGCGGGGTGAGGGGCTACAATGAGCAGTTCTTC.

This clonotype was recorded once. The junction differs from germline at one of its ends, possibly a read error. The DNA of the CDR3 is TGTGCCAGCAAGATCGGGGCTAGCGGCATCTACAATGAGCACTACTTC. Translated, it gives CASKIGASGIYNEHYF. This sequence joins TRBV12-3 or TRBV12-4 and TRBJ2-1; TRBD2 aligns across 7 bases. The CDR3 extends over 16 amino acids.

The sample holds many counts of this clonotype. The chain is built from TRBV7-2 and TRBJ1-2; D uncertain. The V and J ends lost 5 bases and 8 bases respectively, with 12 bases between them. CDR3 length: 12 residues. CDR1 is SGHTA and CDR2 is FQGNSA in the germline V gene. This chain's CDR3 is CASSPTLRGYTF. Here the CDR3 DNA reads TGTGCCAGCAGCCCTACTCTTCGGGGCTACACCTTC.

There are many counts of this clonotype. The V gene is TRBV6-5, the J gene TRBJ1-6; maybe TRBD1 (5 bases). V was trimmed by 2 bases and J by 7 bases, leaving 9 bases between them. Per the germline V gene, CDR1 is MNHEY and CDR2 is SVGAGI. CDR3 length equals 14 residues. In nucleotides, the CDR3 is TGTGCCAGCAGTTACCGGGGGAGGAATTCACCCCTCCACTTT. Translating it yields CASSYRGRNSPLHF.